The TCR beta chain under discussion was sequenced for a study of beta chain features in type 1 diabetes (dated by TCRdb to 2016 to 2019). Context from the whole study: Patients and healthy donors did not differ in mean age, gender distribution, total cell number or subset yield. A total of roughly 100 million sorted cells were examined across all samples, and the number of cells per subset was strongly correlated with RNA yield. In the study, recently diagnosed type 1 diabetes patients and matched healthy donors were compared on the TCRB repertoires of their sorted circulating CD4+ T cell subsets. Whereas all 30 or so donors provided naive and central memory subsets, regulatory and stem cell-like memory subsets were isolated from just 8 patients and about eight healthy donors. General conclusions and limits of the study: Because small numbers of individuals were included in the HLA sub-analyses, any influence of HLA type on TCRB rearrangement was left unresolved. Sequencing cDNA rather than genomic DNA could over-represent highly expressing activated cells, although activation and CD3 levels did not differ between groups. Fewer insertions and more nucleotide deletions at VDJ recombination sites were observed in patients with type 1 diabetes, implying thymic rearrangement abnormalities. The naive, central memory and regulatory TCRB repertoires appeared to resemble one another more closely among patients than among healthy donors. Shorter templates might be favored by PCR, yet because patient and control samples were amplified and corrected together, any such skew would affect both groups equally. In all four CD4+ subsets, TCRB CDR3 length was moderately but significantly shorter in type 1 diabetes patients.

Details on this clone: Its antigen remains undetermined. Per-base qualities were not stored, and no clone one base away is much larger. This sample also contains other DNA sequences that code for the same CDR3.

All of the isolated RNA was reverse transcribed with the High Capacity cDNA Reverse Transcription Kit, so expressed TCRB transcripts were sequenced. Naive, central memory and regulatory T cell samples underwent deep immunoSEQ sequencing, averaging approximately 3.5 million total reads per sample. Sorted cells were lysed in RLT buffer and RNA was extracted with DNase-treated RNeasy Micro or Mini kits, depending on cell number. Each cell subset was processed separately to prevent cross-contamination, with patient and healthy donor samples processed together. The immunoSEQ multiplex PCR was used to amplify TCRB sequences from cDNA, yielding 87-bp fragments that span the CDR3 region. Sequencing of the amplicons was done on the Illumina HiSeq platform. The authors' pipeline ran thus. Synthetic template baselines were used to correct PCR bias computationally, reads within Hamming distance 2 were collapsed, and singletons that could not be merged were discarded. Reads were aligned to IMGT to assign V, D and J genes, CDR3 length, and insertions or deletions at six rearrangement sites. Within each subset, clonotype counts were normalized to the number of sorted cells before true diversity and Gini coefficients were calculated with the tcR R package. The overlap coefficient, calculated on TCRB nucleotide sequences, was used to measure repertoire sharing. As a proxy for the pre-selection repertoire, out-of-frame TCRB sequences from naive cells were analyzed. The source is immuneACCESS, and TCRdb retained only in-frame sequences with V and J called. Part of the clones is not carried over; for the studies checked, unresolved V genes explain less than half of this, and the remainder is unexplained. For V, J and clone size, that table is used; D and trimming come from the DNA. The sample table shows over 650,000 clones, and roughly 13% are seen once. The ten largest make up roughly 0.04% of the sample.

A single peripheral blood draw of about 116 mL on average was collected from each donor into heparinised tubes. Naive, central memory, regulatory and stem cell-like memory CD4+ T cells were sorted on a BD FACSAria II using a panel including CD45RO, CCR7, CD25, CD127, CD95 and CD27. Every sorted population had a purity above 95%. Right away, PBMCs were isolated by Lymphoprep density gradient centrifugation and were stained directly, with no culture step. So that batch effects would be minimized, each experiment stained and sorted samples in pairs, pairing one healthy donor with one patient. Based on the germline V gene, the CDR1 and CDR2 sequences are SGHDT and YYEEEE. Trimming at the junction amounts to 4 bases on V and 1 base on J, and the germline ends lie 8 bases apart. The CDR3 has 13 amino acids, counting the end cysteine and phenylalanine. Kept here is only the CDR3 DNA, which spans 39 bases and is read in frame from base 1.

This receptor was identified in a man between 18 and 35 years old with type 1 diabetes. The sequenced material came from naive CD4+ T cells from blood. According to the study, the label for this sample's cell subset or site signals: true naive CD4+ T cells. The sequence joins TRBV5-6 to TRBJ1-1; no D segment can be confidently identified. CDR3 reads: CASSLGRNTEAFF. The DNA sequence is given as TGTGCCAGCAGCCTAGGGAGGAACACTGAAGCTTTCTTT.